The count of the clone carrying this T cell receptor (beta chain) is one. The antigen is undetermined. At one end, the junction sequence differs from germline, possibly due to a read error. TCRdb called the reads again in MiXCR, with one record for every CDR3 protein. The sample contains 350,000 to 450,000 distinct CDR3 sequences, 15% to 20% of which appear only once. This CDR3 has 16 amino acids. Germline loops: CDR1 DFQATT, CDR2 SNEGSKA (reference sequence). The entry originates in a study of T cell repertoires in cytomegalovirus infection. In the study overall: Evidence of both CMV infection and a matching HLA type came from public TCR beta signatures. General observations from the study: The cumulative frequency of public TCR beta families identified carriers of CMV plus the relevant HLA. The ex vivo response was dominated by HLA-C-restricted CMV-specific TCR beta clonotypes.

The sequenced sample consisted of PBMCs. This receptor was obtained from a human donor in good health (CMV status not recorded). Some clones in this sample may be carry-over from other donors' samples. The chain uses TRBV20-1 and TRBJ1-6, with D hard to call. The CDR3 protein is CSAREGSGSLNSPLRF. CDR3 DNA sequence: TGCAGTGCTAGAGAGGGGTCGGGGAGTCTGAATTCACCCCTCCGCTTT.